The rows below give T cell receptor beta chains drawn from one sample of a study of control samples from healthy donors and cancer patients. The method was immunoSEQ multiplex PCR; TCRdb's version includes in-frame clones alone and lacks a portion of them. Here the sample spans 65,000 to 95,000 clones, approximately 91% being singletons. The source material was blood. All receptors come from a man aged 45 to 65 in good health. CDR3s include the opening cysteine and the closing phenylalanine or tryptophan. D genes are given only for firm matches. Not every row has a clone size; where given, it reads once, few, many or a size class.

CDR3 DNA: TGTGCCAGCAGCGTACGGGGGGACCATGGGTCAGATACGCAGTATTTT
CDR3 protein: CASSVRGDHGSDTQYF
clone size: once
J gene: TRBJ2-3
D gene: TRBD2
V gene: TRBV9

CDR3 DNA: TGCGCCAGCAGCTTGCAAGGACAGTCCTACGAGCAGTACTTC
CDR3 protein: CASSLQGQSYEQYF
clone size: few
J gene: TRBJ2-7
D gene: .
V gene: TRBV5-1

CDR3 DNA: TGTGCCAGCAGTTACTCGAGATGGGGGCAGGACGAGCAGTACTTC
CDR3 protein: CASSYSRWGQDEQYF
clone size: .
J gene: TRBJ2-7
D gene: .
V gene: TRBV6-5

CDR3 DNA: TGTGCCAGCAGTTACCAGGGGGTTGGGGCCAACGTCCTGACTTTC
CDR3 protein: CASSYQGVGANVLTF
clone size: .
J gene: TRBJ2-6
D gene: TRBD1
V gene: TRBV6-5

CDR3 DNA: TGTGCCAGCAGTAAACAGGAAGGGAACGCTGAAGCTTTCTTT
CDR3 protein: CASSKQEGNAEAFF
clone size: .
J gene: TRBJ1-1
D gene: .
V gene: TRBV6-2/TRBV6-3

CDR3 DNA: TGTGCCACCAGTGATTCTACTAGCGGGGGACCCTACAATGAGCAGTTCTTC
CDR3 protein: CATSDSTSGGPYNEQFF
clone size: .
J gene: TRBJ2-1
D gene: TRBD2
V gene: TRBV24-1

CDR3 DNA: TGTGCCAGCAGCTCTTCTAGCAATCAGCCCCAGCATTTT
CDR3 protein: CASSSSSNQPQHF
clone size: .
J gene: TRBJ1-5
D gene: .
V gene: TRBV7-2

CDR3 DNA: TGTGCCAGCAGCAAAGAGTTTGTAGTCCACGGTCAGCCCCAGCATTTT
CDR3 protein: CASSKEFVVHGQPQHF
clone size: .
J gene: TRBJ1-5
D gene: .
V gene: TRBV21-1

CDR3 DNA: TGTGCCAGCAGCCAAGTCCTACTAGCGGCCCAAGAGACCCAGTACTTC
CDR3 protein: CASSQVLLAAQETQYF
clone size: .
J gene: TRBJ2-5
D gene: TRBD2
V gene: TRBV3-1/TRBV3-2

CDR3 DNA: TGTGCCAGCAGCCCCGGGACAGGGGGTAGCTATGGCTACACCTTC
CDR3 protein: CASSPGTGGSYGYTF
clone size: .
J gene: TRBJ1-2
D gene: TRBD1
V gene: TRBV11-2

CDR3 DNA: TGTGCCAGCAGCCTTGGGCCAAAGTCCAATTCACCCCTCCACTTT
CDR3 protein: CASSLGPKSNSPLHF
clone size: .
J gene: TRBJ1-6
D gene: .
V gene: TRBV6-4

CDR3 DNA: TGCGCCAGCAGCCCAACAGGGTCGGGGGGCTACACCTTC
CDR3 protein: CASSPTGSGGYTF
clone size: .
J gene: TRBJ1-2
D gene: .
V gene: TRBV5-1

CDR3 DNA: TGTGCCAGCAGCCAAGGGGCAGGGGGTAATGAAAAACTGTTTTTT
CDR3 protein: CASSQGAGGNEKLFF
clone size: .
J gene: TRBJ1-4
D gene: TRBD1
V gene: TRBV3-1/TRBV3-2

CDR3 DNA: TGTGCCAGCAGCTTGTACGGACAGGGGGACTATGGCTACACCTTC
CDR3 protein: CASSLYGQGDYGYTF
clone size: once
J gene: TRBJ1-2
D gene: TRBD1
V gene: TRBV5-6

CDR3 DNA: TGTGCCAGCAGCTTAATGGCCCGGGGCTCTGGAAACACCATATATTTT
CDR3 protein: CASSLMARGSGNTIYF
clone size: .
J gene: TRBJ1-3
D gene: .
V gene: TRBV7-8

CDR3 DNA: TGTGCCAGCAGCTTGGCCGTCGGAGTGACGGTACCCTACGAGCAGTACTTC
CDR3 protein: CASSLAVGVTVPYEQYF
clone size: .
J gene: TRBJ2-7
D gene: .
V gene: TRBV5-5

CDR3 DNA: TGCGCCACCCTACGAGCCGGGACACGGTTCCCGGGAGGCTACACCTTC
CDR3 protein: CATLRAGTRFPGGYTF
clone size: once
J gene: TRBJ1-2
D gene: .
V gene: TRBV10-2

CDR3 DNA: TGTGCCTGGAGTGTACTAAATGAGCAGTTCTTC
CDR3 protein: CAWSVLNEQFF
clone size: .
J gene: TRBJ2-1
D gene: .
V gene: TRBV30

CDR3 DNA: TGTGCCAGCATTCCTTCCGGCCTTCACACTGAAGCTTTCTTT
CDR3 protein: CASIPSGLHTEAFF
clone size: .
J gene: TRBJ1-1
D gene: .
V gene: TRBV2

CDR3 DNA: TGTGCCAGCTCAATTAACCGGGACAGGGGTCCCCATGAGCAGTTCTTC
CDR3 protein: CASSINRDRGPHEQFF
clone size: .
J gene: TRBJ2-1
D gene: TRBD1
V gene: TRBV18

CDR3 DNA: TGCGCCAGCTACCATGTCATTACCGTGGCCAAAAACATTCAGTACTTC
CDR3 protein: CASYHVITVAKNIQYF
clone size: .
J gene: TRBJ2-4
D gene: .
V gene: TRBV5-1

CDR3 DNA: TGTGCCAGCAGTGAGGGGCAGGTAGGCTCACCCCTCCACTTT
CDR3 protein: CASSEGQVGSPLHF
clone size: .
J gene: TRBJ1-6
D gene: .
V gene: TRBV2

CDR3 DNA: TGTGCCAGCAGCTCTTGGACAGAAAATGAAAAACTGTTTTTT
CDR3 protein: CASSSWTENEKLFF
clone size: .
J gene: TRBJ1-4
D gene: .
V gene: TRBV14

CDR3 DNA: TGTGCCAGCACCGACAGGAGCTCCTACGAGCAGTACTTC
CDR3 protein: CASTDRSSYEQYF
clone size: once
J gene: TRBJ2-7
D gene: .
V gene: TRBV12-3/TRBV12-4

CDR3 DNA: TGTGCCAGTAGTATTACAGCCTCTGGAAACACCATATATTTT
CDR3 protein: CASSITASGNTIYF
clone size: .
J gene: TRBJ1-3
D gene: .
V gene: TRBV19

CDR3 DNA: TGTGCCTGGAGTGGACTATTAACCGGGGAGCTGTTTTTT
CDR3 protein: CAWSGLLTGELFF
clone size: .
J gene: TRBJ2-2
D gene: .
V gene: TRBV30

CDR3 DNA: TGTGCCAGCAGTTACCCGACAGTTTACGGCACAGATACGCAGTATTTT
CDR3 protein: CASSYPTVYGTDTQYF
clone size: .
J gene: TRBJ2-3
D gene: .
V gene: TRBV6-2/TRBV6-3

CDR3 DNA: TGCGCCAGCAGCCAAGATAACCCTGAGTACGAGCAGTACTTC
CDR3 protein: CASSQDNPEYEQYF
clone size: once
J gene: TRBJ2-7
D gene: .
V gene: TRBV4-1

CDR3 DNA: TGCGCCAGCAGCCAGGACAGGGGGCGTACTGAAGCTTTCTTT
CDR3 protein: CASSQDRGRTEAFF
clone size: .
J gene: TRBJ1-1
D gene: TRBD1
V gene: TRBV5-1

CDR3 DNA: TGTGCCAGTAGTATAGTAACTGAAGCTTTCTTT
CDR3 protein: CASSIVTEAFF
clone size: few
J gene: TRBJ1-1
D gene: .
V gene: TRBV19

CDR3 DNA: TGTGCCAGTAGTATGGGACAGAGAGAGACCCAGTACTTC
CDR3 protein: CASSMGQRETQYF
clone size: once
J gene: TRBJ2-5
D gene: TRBD1
V gene: TRBV19

CDR3 DNA: TGTGCCAGCAGTTACAGCCTTAGCACAGATACGCAGTATTTT
CDR3 protein: CASSYSLSTDTQYF
clone size: .
J gene: TRBJ2-3
D gene: .
V gene: TRBV2

CDR3 DNA: TGTGCCAGTAAGAAAGGGGAGGGCTACACTGAAGCTTTCTTT
CDR3 protein: CASKKGEGYTEAFF
clone size: .
J gene: TRBJ1-1
D gene: .
V gene: TRBV2

CDR3 DNA: TGCGCCAGCAGGCCCCCGTCACTTGGGGGAACTGAAGCTTTCTTT
CDR3 protein: CASRPPSLGGTEAFF
clone size: .
J gene: TRBJ1-1
D gene: .
V gene: TRBV23-1

CDR3 DNA: TGTGCCAGCAGCTTTTTTATCACCCACTACGAGCAGTACTTC
CDR3 protein: CASSFFITHYEQYF
clone size: .
J gene: TRBJ2-7
D gene: .
V gene: TRBV13

CDR3 DNA: TGTGCCAGCAGTGGTTCGGTTGGGATTGGCACAGATACGCAGTATTTT
CDR3 protein: CASSGSVGIGTDTQYF
clone size: .
J gene: TRBJ2-3
D gene: .
V gene: TRBV2

CDR3 DNA: TGTGCCAGCTCACCCGACGGTAACTATGGCTACACCTTC
CDR3 protein: CASSPDGNYGYTF
clone size: .
J gene: TRBJ1-2
D gene: .
V gene: TRBV18